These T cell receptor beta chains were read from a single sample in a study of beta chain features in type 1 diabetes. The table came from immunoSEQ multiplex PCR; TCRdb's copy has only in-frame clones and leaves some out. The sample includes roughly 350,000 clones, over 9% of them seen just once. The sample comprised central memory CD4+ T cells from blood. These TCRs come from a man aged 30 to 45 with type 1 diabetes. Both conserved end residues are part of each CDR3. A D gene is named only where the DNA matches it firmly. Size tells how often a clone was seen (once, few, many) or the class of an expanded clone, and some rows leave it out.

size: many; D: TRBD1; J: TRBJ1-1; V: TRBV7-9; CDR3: CASSTETGGEAAFF; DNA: TGTGCCAGCAGCACCGAGACAGGGGGCGAAGCAGCTTTCTTT
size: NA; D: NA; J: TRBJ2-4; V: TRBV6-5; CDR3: CASSSPDWAKNIQYF; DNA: TGTGCCAGCAGTTCCCCGGACTGGGCCAAAAACATTCAGTACTTC
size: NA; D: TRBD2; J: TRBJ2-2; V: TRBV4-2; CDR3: CASSQHLAGANTGELFF; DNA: TGTGCCAGCAGCCAACACCTAGCGGGGGCGAACACCGGGGAGCTGTTTTTT
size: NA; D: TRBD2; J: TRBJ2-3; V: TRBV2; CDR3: CASKSGRSADTQYF; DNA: TGTGCCAGCAAAAGCGGGAGAAGTGCAGATACGCAGTATTTT
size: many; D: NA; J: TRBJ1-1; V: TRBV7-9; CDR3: CASSLAGNFMEAFF; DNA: TGTGCCAGCAGCTTAGCTGGCAATTTCATGGAGGCTTTCTTT
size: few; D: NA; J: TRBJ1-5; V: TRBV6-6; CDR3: CATRPPGNQPQHF; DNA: TGTGCCACAAGACCGCCCGGGAATCAGCCCCAGCATTTT
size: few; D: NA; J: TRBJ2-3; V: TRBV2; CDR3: CASRPTQDTQYF; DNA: TGTGCCAGCAGGCCGACACAAGATACGCAGTATTTT
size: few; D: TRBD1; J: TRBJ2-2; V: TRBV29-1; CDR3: CSVGQGLGTGELFF; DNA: TGCAGCGTTGGACAGGGGCTCGGCACCGGGGAGCTGTTTTTT
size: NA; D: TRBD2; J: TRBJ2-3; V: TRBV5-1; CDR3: CASSLYLAGEIDTQYF; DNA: TGCGCCAGCAGCTTGTACCTAGCGGGAGAAATAGATACGCAGTATTTT
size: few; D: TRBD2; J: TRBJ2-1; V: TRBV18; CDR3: CASSRAGLGDEQFF; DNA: TGTGCCAGCTCCCGAGCAGGACTAGGGGATGAGCAGTTCTTC
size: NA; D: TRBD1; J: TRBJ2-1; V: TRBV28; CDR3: CASSPSGQGAYNEQFF; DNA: TGTGCCAGCAGCCCATCGGGGCAGGGGGCCTACAATGAGCAGTTCTTC
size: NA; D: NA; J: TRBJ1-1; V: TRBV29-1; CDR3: CSVTGTLNTEAFF; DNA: TGCAGCGTGACCGGGACGTTGAACACTGAAGCTTTCTTT
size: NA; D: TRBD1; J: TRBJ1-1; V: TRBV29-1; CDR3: CSVTGQGDTEAFF; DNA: TGCAGCGTTACGGGACAGGGGGACACTGAAGCTTTCTTT
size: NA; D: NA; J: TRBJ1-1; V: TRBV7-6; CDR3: CASSPRVDTEAFF; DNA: TGTGCCAGCAGCCCCCGGGTGGACACTGAAGCTTTCTTT
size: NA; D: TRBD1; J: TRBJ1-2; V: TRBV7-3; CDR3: CASSLGQGVRYTF; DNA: TGTGCCAGCAGCTTAGGACAGGGGGTACGCTACACCTTC
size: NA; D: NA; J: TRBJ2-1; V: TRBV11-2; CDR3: CASSPADVHNEQFF; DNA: TGTGCCAGCAGCCCGGCGGATGTACACAATGAGCAGTTCTTC
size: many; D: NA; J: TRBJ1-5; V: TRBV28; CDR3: CASLHSANQPQHF; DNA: TGTGCCAGTCTTCATTCGGCCAATCAGCCCCAGCATTTT
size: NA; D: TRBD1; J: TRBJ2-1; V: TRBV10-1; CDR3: CASSSGQGDEQFF; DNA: TGCGCCAGCAGCTCCGGACAGGGGGATGAGCAGTTCTTC
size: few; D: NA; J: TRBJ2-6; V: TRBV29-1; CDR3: CSVDQGAGANVLTF; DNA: TGCAGCGTTGACCAGGGAGCTGGGGCCAACGTCCTGACTTTC
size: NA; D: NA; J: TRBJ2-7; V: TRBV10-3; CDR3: CARTRDRPYEQYF; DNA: TGTGCCAGGACTAGGGACAGACCCTACGAGCAGTACTTC
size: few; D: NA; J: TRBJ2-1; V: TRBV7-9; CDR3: CASSSGETRSYNEQFF; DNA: TGTGCCAGCAGCTCGGGTGAGACTCGCTCCTACAATGAGCAGTTCTTC
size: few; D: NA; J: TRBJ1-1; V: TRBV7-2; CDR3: CASSFIRGGWAEAFF; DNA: TGTGCCAGCAGCTTTATACGGGGAGGGTGGGCCGAAGCTTTCTTT
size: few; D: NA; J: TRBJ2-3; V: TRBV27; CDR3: CASSLKSTDTQYF; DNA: TGTGCCAGCAGTTTGAAGTCCACAGATACGCAGTATTTT
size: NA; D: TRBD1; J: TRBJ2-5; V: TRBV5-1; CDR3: CASSALGQATSGETQYF; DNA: TGCGCCAGCAGCGCCCTAGGACAGGCTACGTCAGGAGAGACCCAGTACTTC
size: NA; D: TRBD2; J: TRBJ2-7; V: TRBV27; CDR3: CASSSGLAGVIPEQYF; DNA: TGTGCCAGCAGTTCGGGACTAGCGGGAGTAATTCCCGAGCAGTACTTC
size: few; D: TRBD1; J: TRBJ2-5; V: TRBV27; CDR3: CASSLSPLRGRVSETQYF; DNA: TGTGCCAGCAGTTTATCGCCTCTCAGGGGGCGGGTCTCGGAGACCCAGTACTTC
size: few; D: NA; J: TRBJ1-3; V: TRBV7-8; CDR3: CASSLGTRNTIYF; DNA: TGTGCCAGCAGCTTGGGCACCAGAAACACCATATATTTT
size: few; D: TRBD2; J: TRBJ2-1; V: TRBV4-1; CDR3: CASSQDLSSGYNEQFF; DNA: TGCGCCAGCAGCCAAGATCTGTCTAGCGGGTACAATGAGCAGTTCTTC
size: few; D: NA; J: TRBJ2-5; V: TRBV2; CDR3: CASRTDQETQYF; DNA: TGTGCCAGCAGGACTGACCAAGAGACCCAGTACTTC
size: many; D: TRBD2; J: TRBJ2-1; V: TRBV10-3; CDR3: CAIRDTRGGYNEQFF; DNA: TGTGCCATCAGAGATACACGCGGGGGTTACAATGAGCAGTTCTTC
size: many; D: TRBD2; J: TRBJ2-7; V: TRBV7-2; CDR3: CASSPSSGRSYEQYF; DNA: TGTGCCAGCAGCCCATCTAGCGGGAGGAGCTACGAGCAGTACTTC
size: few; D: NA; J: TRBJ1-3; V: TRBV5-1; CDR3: CASSLDPTGNTIYF; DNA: TGCGCCAGCAGCTTGGATCCAACTGGAAACACCATATATTTT
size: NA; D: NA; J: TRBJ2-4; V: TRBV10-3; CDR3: CAISHGLIQYF; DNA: TGTGCCATCAGTCACGGGCTCATTCAGTACTTC
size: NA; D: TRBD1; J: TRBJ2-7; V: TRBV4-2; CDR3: CASSRGTGDYEQYF; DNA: TGTGCCAGCAGCCGGGGAACAGGGGACTACGAGCAGTACTTC
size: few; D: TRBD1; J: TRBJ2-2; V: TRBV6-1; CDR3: CASSEEGRGFAGELFF; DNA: TGTGCCAGCAGTGAAGAGGGCAGGGGGTTTGCCGGGGAGCTGTTTTTT
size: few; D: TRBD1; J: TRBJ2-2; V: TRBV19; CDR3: CASKRDRVTGELFF; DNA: TGTGCCAGTAAACGGGACAGGGTAACCGGGGAGCTGTTTTTT
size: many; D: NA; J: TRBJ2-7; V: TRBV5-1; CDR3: CASSPTGYEQYF; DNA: TGCGCCAGCAGCCCTACAGGTTACGAGCAGTACTTC
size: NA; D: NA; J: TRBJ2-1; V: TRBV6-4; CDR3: CASSDARLSSYNEQFF; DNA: TGTGCCAGCAGTGACGCTAGATTGAGCTCCTACAATGAGCAGTTCTTC
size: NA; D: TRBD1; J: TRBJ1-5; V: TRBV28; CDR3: CASSLNPGQPGGRYSNQPQHF; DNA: TGTGCCAGCAGTTTAAACCCGGGACAGCCAGGGGGTAGGTATAGCAATCAGCCCCAGCATTTT
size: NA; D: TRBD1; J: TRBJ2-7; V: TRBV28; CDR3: CASSTHGQGVYEQYF; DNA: TGTGCCAGCAGTACGCATGGACAGGGCGTCTACGAGCAGTACTTC
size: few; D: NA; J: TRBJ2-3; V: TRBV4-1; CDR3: CASSQMGGDPQYF; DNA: TGCGCCAGCAGCCAAATGGGTGGGGATCCGCAGTATTTT
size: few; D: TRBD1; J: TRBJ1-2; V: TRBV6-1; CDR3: CASSPPGQIYGYTF; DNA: TGTGCCAGCAGCCCACCGGGACAGATCTATGGCTACACCTTC
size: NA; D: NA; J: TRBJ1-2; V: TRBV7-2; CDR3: CASSFVGIQGYTF; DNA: TGTGCCAGCAGCTTTGTAGGGATACAGGGCTACACCTTC
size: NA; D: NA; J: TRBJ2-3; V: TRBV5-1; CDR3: CASFQGGFTDTQYF; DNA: TGCGCCAGCTTCCAAGGGGGATTCACAGATACGCAGTATTTT
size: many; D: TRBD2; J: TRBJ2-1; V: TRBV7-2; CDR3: CASSGGTSGSYNEQFF; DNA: TGTGCCAGCAGCGGGGGGACTAGCGGGTCCTACAATGAGCAGTTCTTC
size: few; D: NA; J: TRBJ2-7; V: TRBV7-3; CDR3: CASSPKVYEQYF; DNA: TGTGCCAGCAGCCCTAAGGTCTACGAGCAGTACTTC